The 22 T cell receptor beta chains given below trace back to one sample, sequenced in a study of Siglec-9 on CD8 T cells in melanoma. Only in-frame clones appear in the TCRdb table, and some are missing; sequencing was by immunoSEQ multiplex PCR. The table includes about 36,000 clones, 80% to 85% detected once. The sample was Siglec-9- CD8+ T cells sorted from blood. The receptor source for this set is a human donor in good health.

The chain uses TRBV29-1 and TRBJ2-5, with D possibly being TRBD1 (5 bases). The CDR3 is made up of 11 amino acids. Germline-derived CDR1 and CDR2 are SQVTM and ANQGSEA. Trimming took off 7 bases at V and 5 bases at J, with 11 bases between the two ends. The DNA of the CDR3 is TGCAGCGCCAGGGTGGGGGAGACCCAGTACTTC. Amino acids: CSARVGETQYF.

This chain uses TRBV6-5 with TRBJ1-2; perhaps TRBD1 as D (5 bases). Germline V gene sequence: CDR1 MNHEY, CDR2 SVGAGI. The CDR3 extends over 15 amino acids. The V gene lost 2 bases and the J gene lost 8 bases, with 18 bases spanning the gap. DNA of the CDR3: TGTGCCAGCAGTTACCGCCCGGAAGGGGCGGGGGGCTACACCTTC. It is translated as CASSYRPEGAGGYTF.

V usage is TRBV19 and J usage is TRBJ2-7, with D possibly being TRBD2 (6 bases). The length of the CDR3 is 17 residues. Trimming removed 4 bases at V and 0 bases at J, with 19 bases between. Germline CDR1 is LNHDA and CDR2 is SQIVND (reference sequence). As DNA, the CDR3 is TGTGCCAGTAGTACACTAACCGGGACCGGGAGCTCCTACGAGCAGTACTTC. This gives the protein CASSTLTGTGSSYEQYF. The full variable domain, rest sourced from reference TRBV19 and TRBJ2-7, is DGGITQSPKYLFRKEGQNVTLSCEQNLNHDAMYWYRQDPGQGLRLIYYSQIVNDFQKGDIAEGYSVSREKKESFPLTVTSAQKNPTAFYLCASSTLTGTGSSYEQYFGPGTRLTVT.

V usage is TRBV27 and J usage is TRBJ2-2; D uncertain. This CDR3 region has 13 residues. The V gene's germline CDR1 is MNHEY and CDR2 SMNVEV (reference sequence). Trimming stripped 3 bases from V and 4 bases from J, with 6 bases between. CDR3 region: CASSFQATGELFF. For the CDR3, the DNA is TGTGCCAGCAGTTTCCAGGCCACCGGGGAGCTGTTTTTT.

The rearrangement joins TRBV27 to TRBJ1-5; possible D gene TRBD1, 5 bases. There are 14 residues in the CDR3. V was clipped by 6 bases and J by 2 bases, with 11 bases between them. CDR1 MNHEY and CDR2 SMNVEV come from the germline V gene (reference sequence). The chain's CDR3 is CASSPGGGNQPQHF. The CDR3 nucleotides read TGTGCCAGCAGCCCGGGGGGTGGCAATCAGCCCCAGCATTTT.

The J gene is TRBJ2-7, the V gene TRBV28; D tentatively fits TRBD1 or TRBD2 (6 bases each). This CDR3 is 14 amino acids long. CDR1 is MDHEN, CDR2 SYDVKM, per germline. V lost 7 bases to trimming and J lost 4 bases, with 17 bases between them. Here the CDR3 DNA reads TGTGCCAGCAACTTAGGGGGGCTGAGGTACGAGCAGTACTTC. Protein: CASNLGGLRYEQYF.

The chain has TRBV6-5 and TRBJ2-7; 7 bases agree with TRBD1. V shed 5 bases and J 3 bases; nucleotides not matched to a gene: 1. The CDR3 covers 12 residues. Per germline, CDR1 MNHEY and CDR2 SVGAGI. CDR3 nucleotides: TGTGCCAGCAGTCAGGGGGACTACGAGCAGTACTTC. Translated, it gives CASSQGDYEQYF.

This clone has just a few counts. The rearrangement uses TRBV7-2 and TRBJ1-1; maybe TRBD1 (6 bases). The CDR3 loop spans 12 amino acids. Trimming cost V 7 bases and J 8 bases, with 14 bases left between them. Germline V lookup: CDR1 SGHTA, CDR2 FQGNSA. For the CDR3, the DNA is TGTGCCAGCACCCCGGGGGGCGTCGAAGCTTTCTTT. Amino acids: CASTPGGVEAFF.

This clone was seen only once. The CDR3 loop reads CASRDSFGYTF. CDR3 nucleotide sequence: TGTGCCAGTCGTGACAGTTTCGGCTACACCTTC. V gene TRBV19 combines with J gene TRBJ1-2, with a possible D match to TRBD1 (5 bases). Germline CDR1 is LNHDA and CDR2 is SQIVND (reference sequence). V was shortened by 8 bases and J by 8 bases, with 12 bases between the two germline ends. CDR3 size: 11 residues.

This clone was recorded only once. V usage is TRBV7-3 and J usage is TRBJ2-3; D is undetermined. The CDR3 is made up of 15 amino acids. V was shortened by 2 bases and J by 0 bases, with 9 bases between the two germline ends. In germline, CDR1 is SGHTA, CDR2 FQGTGA. CDR3 coding DNA: TGTGCCAGCAGCTTATCCCCAGGAAGCACAGATACGCAGTATTTT. Amino acids: CASSLSPGSTDTQYF.

The CDR3 sequence is CASSLFVRGRDGNQPQHF. DNA for the CDR3: TGTGCCAGCAGTTTATTCGTTCGGGGCAGGGATGGGAATCAGCCCCAGCATTTT. J is TRBJ1-5 and V is TRBV27, with D possibly TRBD1 on 5 matching bases. The ends were cut back, 1 base at V and 4 bases at J, with 20 bases in the middle. The V gene's germline CDR1 is MNHEY and CDR2 SMNVEV (reference sequence). The CDR3 sequence is 18 residues long.

This chain links TRBV9 with TRBJ2-7, with D possibly TRBD2 on 5 matching bases. With 6 bases removed from V and 4 bases from J, the gap between germline ends came to 23 bases. Germline-derived CDR1 and CDR2 are SGDLS and YYNGEE. CDR3 length: 16 residues. CDR3 sequence reads: CASTVARRQYVYEQYF. In nucleotides, the CDR3 is TGTGCCAGCACCGTGGCCCGGAGGCAGTATGTTTACGAGCAGTACTTC.

V is TRBV15 and J is TRBJ2-1; D unclear. Per the germline V gene, CDR1 is LNHNV and CDR2 is YYDKDF (reference sequence). V was shortened by 0 bases and J by 0 bases, with 6 bases between the two germline ends. The CDR3 is 15 amino acids. CDR3 protein: CATSRELNSYNEQFF. Here the CDR3 DNA reads TGTGCCACCAGCAGAGAGCTGAACTCCTACAATGAGCAGTTCTTC.

The rearrangement uses TRBV6-5 and TRBJ2-7; TRBD1 is a possible D gene (6 bases). The CDR3 totals 12 residues. Germline V gives CDR1 MNHEY, CDR2 SVGAGI. V shed 6 bases and J shed 3 bases, with 9 bases lying between them. The CDR3 bases are TGTGCCAGCAGCCAGACAGGCTACGAGCAGTACTTC. This gives the protein CASSQTGYEQYF.

The chain links TRBV11-2 to TRBJ2-3; 10 nucleotides match TRBD2. The CDR3 is made up of 16 amino acids. The junction had 5 bases not matched to a gene; V was cut back by 1 base and J by 4 bases. Germline V gene lookup returns CDR1 SGHAT and CDR2 FQNNGV. This CDR3 is CASSLGTSGFPDTQYF. CDR3 coding DNA: TGTGCCAGCAGCTTAGGGACTAGCGGTTTCCCAGATACGCAGTATTTT. The full variable domain, completed using reference TRBV11-2 and TRBJ2-3, is EAGVAQSPRYKIIEKRQSVAFWCNPISGHATLYWYQQILGQGPKLLIQFQNNGVVDDSQLPKDRFSAERLKGVDSTLKIQPAKLEDSAVYLCASSLGTSGFPDTQYFGPGTRLTVL.

The chain has TRBV16 and TRBJ2-1; 12 bases map to TRBD2. CDR3 length: 21 amino acids. V lost 1 base to trimming and J lost 0 bases; unmatched junction nucleotides: 13. Germline values: CDR1 KGHSY, CDR2 FQNENV. CDR3 sequence (DNA): TGTGCCAGCAGCCAATTCCCCACTACTAGCGGGAGGATCTTCTCCTACAATGAGCAGTTCTTC. Translating it yields CASSQFPTTSGRIFSYNEQFF.

The chain is built from TRBV5-1 and TRBJ1-5; unclear D gene. Between the trimmed V and J ends, which lost 1 base and 1 base, there was a span of 3 bases. Germline assignment: CDR1 SGHRS and CDR2 YFSETQ. The CDR3 length is 13 residues. In DNA form, the CDR3 reads TGCGCCAGCAGCTTGACGAGCAATCAGCCCCAGCATTTT. It specifies CASSLTSNQPQHF.

The J gene is TRBJ1-4, the V gene TRBV6-6, with 7 positions matching TRBD1. The V gene's germline CDR1 is MNHNY and CDR2 SVGAGI (reference sequence). This CDR3 is 16 amino acids long. V lost 4 bases to trimming and J lost 6 bases; unmatched junction nucleotides: 11. The CDR3 reads CASSSFGRQGDEKLFF. The CDR3 nucleotides are TGTGCCAGCAGTTCGTTTGGGAGACAGGGCGATGAAAAACTGTTTTTT.

V and J are TRBV6-5 and TRBJ1-5; D uncertain. Trimming pared 0 bases from V and 3 bases from J, leaving 9 bases between. Germline V gene lookup returns CDR1 MNHEY and CDR2 SVGAGI. This CDR3 has 15 residues. The chain's CDR3 is CASSYSTGPNQPQHF. CDR3 nucleotides: TGTGCCAGCAGTTACTCTACCGGACCCAATCAGCCCCAGCATTTT.

CDR3 loop: CSVEGGSYGYTF. In DNA, the CDR3 is TGCAGCGTTGAAGGAGGGAGCTATGGCTACACCTTC. The rearrangement uses TRBV29-1 and TRBJ1-2; D gene unclear. V gave up 1 base and J gave up 4 bases, with 7 bases separating them. Germline CDR1 is SQVTM and CDR2 is ANQGSEA. This CDR3 has 12 amino acids.

The V and J genes are TRBV4-1 and TRBJ2-3; D uncertain. This CDR3 is built from 14 residues. The V and J ends lost 2 bases and 3 bases respectively, with 9 bases between them. CDR1 MGHRA and CDR2 YSYEKL come from the germline V gene. CDR3 residues: CASSQTDGTDTQYF. CDR3 DNA sequence: TGCGCCAGCAGCCAAACCGATGGGACAGATACGCAGTATTTT.

The V gene is TRBV5-4, the J gene TRBJ2-1; a possible D gene is TRBD2 (5 bases). The V gene's germline CDR1 is SGHNT and CDR2 YYREEE (reference sequence). V was pared by 1 base and J by 6 bases, with 11 bases between. This CDR3 spans 14 amino acids. The DNA of the CDR3 is TGTGCCAGCAGCTTGCGGGGAACACGCAATGAGCAGTTCTTC. It translates to CASSLRGTRNEQFF.